These 15 T cell receptor beta chains came from one sample sequenced in a study of shared clonotypes between healthy human individuals. CD8 cells classed as naive were CD45RO-negative and positively selected for CCR7, excluding terminally differentiated effector memory CD45RA+ cells. The method was immunoSEQ multiplex PCR; TCRdb's version includes in-frame clones alone and lacks a portion of them. The sample includes 1.5 million to 2.5 million clones, approximately 95% of them seen just once. Sequencing was carried out using naive CD8+ T cells sorted from blood. The receptors here all came from a man between 18 and 29 years old in good health.

V gene TRBV29-1 combines with J gene TRBJ2-1; 9 bases are a match to TRBD1. The CDR3 contains 16 residues. Per the germline V gene, CDR1 is SQVTM and CDR2 is ANQGSEA. Unmatched junction bases numbered 7, after V lost 3 bases and J lost 1 base. The CDR3 sequence is CSVDGDRGGSYNEQFF. Here the CDR3 DNA reads TGCAGCGTTGATGGCGACAGGGGGGGGTCCTACAATGAGCAGTTCTTC.

The chain employs TRBV5-6 and TRBJ1-2; D is possibly TRBD1 (5 bases). Germline CDR1 is SGHDT and CDR2 is YYEEEE. The CDR3 is 11 residues long. The germline V and J ends were trimmed by 3 bases and 10 bases, with 10 bases remaining between them. CDR3 bases: TGTGCCAGCAGCTCTCCGGGGCCCTACACCTTC. Its protein is CASSSPGPYTF.

Only one count was recorded for this clone. The V gene is TRBV19, the J gene TRBJ1-1; possibly TRBD1 for D (6 bases). Germline V lookup: CDR1 LNHDA, CDR2 SQIVND (reference sequence). The CDR3 contains 13 residues. The V end was cut by 5 bases, the J end by 3 bases, with 10 bases between. The CDR3 is CASSLAGDTEAFF. The CDR3 DNA sequence: TGTGCCAGTAGTTTAGCAGGGGACACTGAAGCTTTCTTT. Variable domain in full (rest from reference TRBV19 and TRBJ1-1): DGGITQSPKYLFRKEGQNVTLSCEQNLNHDAMYWYRQDPGQGLRLIYYSQIVNDFQKGDIAEGYSVSREKKESFPLTVTSAQKNPTAFYLCASSLAGDTEAFFGQGTRLTVV.

The chain employs TRBV7-9 and TRBJ2-5; TRBD2 is a possible D gene (6 bases). Germline-derived CDR1 and CDR2 are SEHNR and FQNEAQ (reference sequence). V lost 1 base to trimming and J lost 2 bases, with 17 bases between them. The CDR3 has 17 amino acids. CDR3 residues: CASSLDYSTRGQETQYF. The CDR3 nucleotides read TGTGCCAGCAGCTTAGATTACAGTACCCGGGGGCAAGAGACCCAGTACTTC.

The CDR3 sequence: CASSFPGLAAYEQYF. The CDR3 bases are TGTGCCAGCAGCTTCCCGGGACTAGCGGCCTACGAGCAGTACTTC. The rearrangement uses TRBV5-8 and TRBJ2-7, with 11 nucleotides matching TRBD2. Germline-derived CDR1 and CDR2 are SGHTS and YDEGEE. The length of the CDR3 is 15 residues. J gave up 2 bases and V 2 bases, and 3 bases lay outside the gene matches.

The chain has TRBV7-8 and TRBJ2-5; 12 nucleotides agree with TRBD2. Germline CDR1 reads SGHVS; CDR2 reads FQNEAQ. Germline trimming cut 5 bases from V and 3 bases from J; bases unmatched to any gene: 10. This CDR3 has 17 residues. The CDR3, as DNA: TGTGCCAGCAGCCCTAATACACTAGCGGGGGGAAAAGAGACCCAGTACTTC. Its translation: CASSPNTLAGGKETQYF.

V and J are TRBV29-1 and TRBJ1-2, with D hard to call. The CDR3 runs to 15 residues. CDR1 and CDR2 (germline): SQVTM, ANQGSEA. Trimming took 0 bases from V and 4 from J, leaving 15 bases between them. CDR3 DNA sequence: TGCAGCGTTGAAGATCGGACCGGTAATGGCTATGGCTACACCTTC. Its translation: CSVEDRTGNGYGYTF.

The V call is TRBV5-4, the J call TRBJ1-1; a weak D match, TRBD1 (6 bases). From germline, CDR1 is SGHNT and CDR2 YYREEE (reference sequence). The CDR3 is 14 amino acids. V was shortened by 4 bases and J by 6 bases, with 16 bases between the two germline ends. The CDR3 here is CASSAYTGLAEAFF. As DNA, the CDR3 is TGTGCCAGCAGCGCCTATACAGGGTTAGCTGAAGCTTTCTTT.

As for this clone: Distinct nucleotide sequences in the sample also encode this CDR3. The genes are TRBV28 and TRBJ2-5; D is unresolved. From germline, CDR1 is MDHEN and CDR2 SYDVKM. V was shortened by 3 bases and J by 0 bases, with 8 bases between the two germline ends. This CDR3 comprises 14 residues. CDR3: CASSFRLYQETQYF. Here the CDR3 DNA reads TGTGCCAGCAGTTTTCGGTTGTACCAAGAGACCCAGTACTTC.

The DNA for the CDR3 is TGTGCCAGCAGCCCAGGACTAGCGGGAACGCACGAGCAGTACTTC. Amino acids: CASSPGLAGTHEQYF. This chain links TRBV7-2 with TRBJ2-7; 12 nucleotides agree with TRBD2. The germline V gene encodes CDR1 SGHTA and CDR2 FQGNSA. The CDR3 consists of 15 residues. After removal of 5 bases from V and 5 bases from J, the junction contained 7 bases not matched to a gene. Complete variable domain (other parts from reference TRBV7-2 and TRBJ2-7): GAGVSQSPSNKVTEKGKDVELRCDPISGHTALYWYRQSLGQGLEFLIYFQGNSAPDKSGLPSDRFSAERTGGSVSTLTIQRTQQEDSAVYLCASSPGLAGTHEQYFGPGTRLTVT.

This chain uses TRBV9 with TRBJ2-3; 11 bases map to TRBD2. CDR3 length: 15 amino acids. Germline V gene data show CDR1 as SGDLS and CDR2 as YYNGEE. After removal of 0 bases from V and 6 bases from J, the junction contained 3 bases not matched to a gene. This CDR3 reads CASSVELAGVDTQYF. In nucleotides, the CDR3 is TGTGCCAGCAGCGTAGAACTAGCGGGAGTGGATACGCAGTATTTT.

The rearrangement links TRBV28 to TRBJ1-1; D gene ambiguous. This CDR3 region has 15 residues. Trimming cost V 1 base and J 1 base, with 10 bases left between them. CDR1 and CDR2 from the germline V gene are MDHEN and SYDVKM. The CDR3 reads CASSLLPETNTEAFF. DNA for the CDR3: TGTGCCAGCAGTTTATTGCCAGAGACGAACACTGAAGCTTTCTTT. The full variable domain, completed using reference TRBV28 and TRBJ1-1, is DVKVTQSSRYLVKRTGEKVFLECVQDMDHENMFWYRQDPGLGLRLIYFSYDVKMKEKGDIPEGYSVSREKKERFSLILESASTNQTSMYLCASSLLPETNTEAFFGQGTRLTVV.

The V call is TRBV2, the J call TRBJ1-2; maybe TRBD1 (5 bases). CDR1 and CDR2 from the germline V gene are SNHLY and FYNNEI. The V end was cut by 4 bases, the J end by 6 bases, with 12 bases between. This CDR3 contains 13 residues. CDR3 in amino acids: CASSVGAGDGYTF. For the CDR3, the DNA is TGTGCCAGCAGTGTAGGGGCGGGGGATGGCTACACCTTC.

A remark on this clone: Additional DNA sequences in this sample encode the identical CDR3. This chain uses TRBV4-1 with TRBJ2-7; the D is unclear. This CDR3 has 14 amino acids. Trimming removed 0 bases from V and 1 base from J, with 7 bases in between. Germline V gene sequence: CDR1 MGHRA, CDR2 YSYEKL. The CDR3 DNA follows: TGCGCCAGCAGCCAAGATCTGGTATCCTACGAGCAGTACTTC. Protein sequence: CASSQDLVSYEQYF.

This rearrangement joins TRBV6-5 to TRBJ2-7; D is perhaps TRBD1 or TRBD2 (7 bases each). Germline CDR1 is MNHEY and CDR2 is SVGAGI. The CDR3 spans 12 residues. V lost 10 bases, J lost 3 bases, and 13 bases lay in between. CDR3 nucleotide sequence: TGTGCCACAGGGGGGGGCTTCTACGAGCAGTACTTC. Translated, it gives CATGGGFYEQYF.